Detailed here is one TCR beta chain. No cognate antigen has been identified for it. No much larger clone is present one base from it, and per-base qualities are unavailable. Library creation used the immunoSEQ multiplex PCR assay. Held by TCRdb, this immuneACCESS table contains in-frame sequences only and omits some clones. Under half of the omission traces to an unresolved V gene where checked; the cause of the rest is unknown. A total of over 150,000 clones appear in this sample, approximately 94% of them only once. Around 13% of the sample rests with the top ten. This sample was included in a study of control samples from healthy donors and cancer patients (dated by TCRdb to between 2020 and 2021). CDR1 and CDR2 are read off the germline V gene (reference sequence) as SEHNR and FQNEAQ. CDR3 length: 17 amino acids, cysteine to phenylalanine. CDR3 DNA is the only sequence kept; it has 51 bases, read in frame from the first base. V is reduced by 5 bases and J by 4 bases, leaving a spacing of 21 bases between them.

Sequenced input: PBMCs. This receptor was taken from a man aged 55 to 70 with colorectal cancer. The rearrangement joined TRBV7-9 to TRBJ2-1; TRBD2 could be the D gene, as 5 bases match. The nucleotide sequence is TGTGCCAGCAGCCCCGGCTCCGCGGTCTCGGGATACAATGAGCAGTTCTTC. This gives the protein CASSPGSAVSGYNEQFF.